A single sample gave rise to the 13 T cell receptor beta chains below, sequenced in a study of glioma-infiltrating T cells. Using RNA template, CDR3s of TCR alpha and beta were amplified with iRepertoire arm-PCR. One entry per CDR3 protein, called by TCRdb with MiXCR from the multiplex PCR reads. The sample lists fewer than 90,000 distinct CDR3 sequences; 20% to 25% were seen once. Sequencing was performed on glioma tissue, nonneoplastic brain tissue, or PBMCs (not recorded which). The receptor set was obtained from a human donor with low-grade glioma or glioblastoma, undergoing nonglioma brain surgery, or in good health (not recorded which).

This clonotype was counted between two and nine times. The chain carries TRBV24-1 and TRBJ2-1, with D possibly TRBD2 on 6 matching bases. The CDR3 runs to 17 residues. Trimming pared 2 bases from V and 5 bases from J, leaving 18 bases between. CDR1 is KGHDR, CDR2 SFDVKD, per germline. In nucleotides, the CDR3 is TGTGCCACCAGTGATTACAAGGCGGTAGCGGTAAACAATGAGCAGTTCTTC. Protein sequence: CATSDYKAVAVNNEQFF.

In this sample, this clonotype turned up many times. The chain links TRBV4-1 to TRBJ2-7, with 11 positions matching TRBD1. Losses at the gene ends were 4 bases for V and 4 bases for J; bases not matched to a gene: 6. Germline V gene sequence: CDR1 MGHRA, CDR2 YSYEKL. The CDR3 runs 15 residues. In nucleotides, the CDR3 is TGCGCCAGCAGCCTCGAGGACAGGGGGCTATACGAGCAGTACTTC. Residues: CASSLEDRGLYEQYF.

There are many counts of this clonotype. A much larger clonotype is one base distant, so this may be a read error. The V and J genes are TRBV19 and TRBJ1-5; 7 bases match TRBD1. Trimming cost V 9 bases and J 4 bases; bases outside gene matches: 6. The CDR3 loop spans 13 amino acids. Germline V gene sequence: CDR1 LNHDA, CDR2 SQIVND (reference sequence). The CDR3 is CASGDSENQPQHF. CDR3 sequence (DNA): TGTGCCAGCGGGGACAGCGAGAATCAGCCCCAGCATTTT.

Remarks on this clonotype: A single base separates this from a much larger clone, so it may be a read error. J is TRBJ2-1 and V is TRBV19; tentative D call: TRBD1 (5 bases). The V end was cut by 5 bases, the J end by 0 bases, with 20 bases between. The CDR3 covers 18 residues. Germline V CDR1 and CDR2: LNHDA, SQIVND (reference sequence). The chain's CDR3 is CASSLQAHGPSSYNEQFF. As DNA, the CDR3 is TGTGCCAGTAGTCTACAGGCCCATGGCCCTAGCTCCTACAATGAGCAGTTCTTC.

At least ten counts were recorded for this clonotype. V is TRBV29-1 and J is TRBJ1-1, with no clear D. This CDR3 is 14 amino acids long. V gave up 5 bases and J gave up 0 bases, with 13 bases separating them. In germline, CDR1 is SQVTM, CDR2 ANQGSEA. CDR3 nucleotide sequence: TGCAGCGTTTCTCGGACTGCGGTGAACACTGAAGCTTTCTTT. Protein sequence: CSVSRTAVNTEAFF.

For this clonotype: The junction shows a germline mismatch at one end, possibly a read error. CDR3 sequence reads: CASSPQGSYTEDFF. The CDR3 DNA follows: TGTGCCAGCAGTCCACAAGGTTCGTACACTGAAGATTTCTTT. The V call is TRBV7-2, the J call TRBJ1-1; D call uncertain. CDR3 length equals 14 residues. The germline V gene has CDR1 SGHTA and CDR2 FQGNSA.

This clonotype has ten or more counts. In DNA, the CDR3 is TGTGCCAGCAGCCAAGCAGGGTACACTGAAGCTTTCTTT. This gives the protein CASSQAGYTEAFF. The chain is built from TRBV7-8 and TRBJ1-1; D possibly corresponds to TRBD1 (5 bases). The CDR3 sequence is 13 residues long. Germline V gives CDR1 SGHVS, CDR2 FQNEAQ. V lost 5 bases and J lost 3, with 10 bases in between.

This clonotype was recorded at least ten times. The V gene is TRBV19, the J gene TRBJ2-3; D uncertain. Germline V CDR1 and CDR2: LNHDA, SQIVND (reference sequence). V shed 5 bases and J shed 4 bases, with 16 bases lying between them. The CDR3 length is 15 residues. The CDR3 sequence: CASSPERWDPDTQYF. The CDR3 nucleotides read TGTGCCAGTAGTCCAGAGCGTTGGGATCCAGATACGCAGTATTTT.

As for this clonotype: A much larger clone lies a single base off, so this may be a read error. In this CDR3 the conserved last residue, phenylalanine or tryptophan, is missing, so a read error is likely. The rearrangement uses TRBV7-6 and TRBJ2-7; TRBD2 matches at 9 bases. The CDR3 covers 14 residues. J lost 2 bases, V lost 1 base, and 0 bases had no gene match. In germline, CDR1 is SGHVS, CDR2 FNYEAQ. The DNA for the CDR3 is TGTGCCAGCAGCTTAGGGACTAGCGCCTACGAGCAGTACTGC. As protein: CASSLGTSAYEQYC.

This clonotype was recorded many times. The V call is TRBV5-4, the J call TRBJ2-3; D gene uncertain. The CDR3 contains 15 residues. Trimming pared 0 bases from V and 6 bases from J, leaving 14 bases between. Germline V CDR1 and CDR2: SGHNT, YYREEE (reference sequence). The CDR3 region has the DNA TGTGCCAGCAGCTTGGTATCTAGAGTTGGCGATACGCAGTATTTT. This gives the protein CASSLVSRVGDTQYF.

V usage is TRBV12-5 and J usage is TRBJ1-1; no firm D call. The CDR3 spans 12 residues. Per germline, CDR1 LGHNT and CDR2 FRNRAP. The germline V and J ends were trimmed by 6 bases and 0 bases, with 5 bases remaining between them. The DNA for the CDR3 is TGTGCTAGTGGCCCCATGAACACTGAAGCTTTCTTT. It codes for CASGPMNTEAFF.

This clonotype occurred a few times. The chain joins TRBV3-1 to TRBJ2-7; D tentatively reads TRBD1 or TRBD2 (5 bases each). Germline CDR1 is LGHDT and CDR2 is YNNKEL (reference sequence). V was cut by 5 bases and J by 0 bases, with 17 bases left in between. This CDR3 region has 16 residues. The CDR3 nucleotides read TGTGCCAGCAGCAGTCGTGCTGAGGGGCCCTCCTACGAGCAGTACTTC. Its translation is CASSSRAEGPSYEQYF.

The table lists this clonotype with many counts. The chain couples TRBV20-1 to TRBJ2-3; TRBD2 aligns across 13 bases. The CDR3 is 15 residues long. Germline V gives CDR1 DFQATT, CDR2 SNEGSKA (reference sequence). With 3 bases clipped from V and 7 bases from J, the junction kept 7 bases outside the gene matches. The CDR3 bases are TGCAGTGCTAGCGGACTAGCGGGGGTTCCGAATACGCAGTATTTT. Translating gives CSASGLAGVPNTQYF.